The 24 T cell receptor beta chains below come from one sample, sequenced in a study of T cell responses to AZD1222 COVID-19 vaccine. TCRdb keeps only in-frame clones here, not all; method: immunoSEQ multiplex PCR. Of 50,000 to 70,000 clones in the sample, 70% to 90% were seen once. This sample comprised peripheral blood, obtained 28 days after the second AZD1222 dose. All receptors derive from an adult who received the AZD1222 COVID-19 vaccine.

The gene calls are TRBV6-5 and TRBJ1-1; possibly TRBD1 for D (6 bases). Germline V gene lookup returns CDR1 MNHEY and CDR2 SVGAGI. Trimming shortened V by 6 bases and J by 1 base, and 9 bases separated the two germline ends. The CDR3 loop spans 13 amino acids. CDR3 DNA sequence: TGTGCCAGCAGAACACAGGGGAACACTGAAGCTTTCTTT. Amino acid sequence: CASRTQGNTEAFF.

The V gene is TRBV19, the J gene TRBJ2-1; no clear D. Per germline, CDR1 LNHDA and CDR2 SQIVND (reference sequence). The CDR3 runs to 13 residues. Trimming left V 0 bases short and J 4 bases short, with 4 bases between. The CDR3 spells CASSIDGYNEQFF. The CDR3 nucleotides read TGTGCCAGTAGTATAGACGGGTACAATGAGCAGTTCTTC.

The chain links TRBV6-5 to TRBJ2-1, with 10 bases lining up with TRBD2. Germline trimming cut 6 bases from V and 5 bases from J; bases unmatched to any gene: 7. This CDR3 spans 15 amino acids. CDR1 MNHEY and CDR2 SVGAGI come from the germline V gene. The CDR3 DNA reads TGTGCCAGCAGGCCAGCGGGAGGGTTTCACAATGAGCAGTTCTTC. It codes for CASRPAGGFHNEQFF.

The rearrangement joins TRBV14 to TRBJ2-6; the match to TRBD1 covers 9 bases. CDR1 is SGHDN and CDR2 is FVKESK in the germline V gene. Unmatched junction bases numbered 12, after V lost 0 bases and J lost 0 bases. This CDR3 has 21 amino acids. CDR3 sequence reads: CASSQEGTTGGLYSGANVLTF. The CDR3 DNA is TGTGCCAGCAGCCAAGAAGGAACAACAGGGGGCCTATACTCTGGGGCCAACGTCCTGACTTTC. The full variable domain, completed using reference TRBV14 and TRBJ2-6, is EAGVTQFPSHSVIEKGQTVTLRCDPISGHDNLYWYRRVMGKEIKFLLHFVKESKQDESGMPNNRFLAERTGGTYSTLKVQPAELEDSGVYFCASSQEGTTGGLYSGANVLTFGAGSRLTVL.

Only one count was recorded for this clone. This chain uses TRBV12-3 or TRBV12-4 with TRBJ2-5; D is ambiguous. The CDR3 runs to 13 residues. The ends were cut back, 3 bases at V and 2 bases at J, with 7 bases in the middle. In nucleotides, the CDR3 is TGTGCCAGCAGTTTTTCCCGTCAAGAGACCCAGTACTTC. This encodes CASSFSRQETQYF.

The rearrangement uses TRBV28 and TRBJ2-7, with 7 bases identical to TRBD2. The V and J ends lost 6 bases and 6 bases, in that order; junction bases with no gene match: 8. There are 13 residues in the CDR3. Germline assignment: CDR1 MDHEN and CDR2 SYDVKM. CDR3 sequence reads: CASRESGKSEQYF. CDR3 DNA sequence: TGTGCCAGCAGAGAGAGCGGGAAGAGCGAGCAGTACTTC.

The V gene is TRBV5-4, the J gene TRBJ1-2, with 8 nucleotides matching TRBD1. The CDR3 length is 13 residues. Germline CDR1 reads SGHNT; CDR2 reads YYREEE (reference sequence). J was trimmed by 4 bases and V by 3 bases; bases with no gene match: 2. The CDR3 spells CASSWDRSYGYTF. The DNA for the CDR3 is TGTGCCAGCAGCTGGGACAGGTCCTATGGCTACACCTTC.

This rearrangement joins TRBV25-1 to TRBJ1-4; possibly TRBD1 for D (5 bases). Germline V gene data show CDR1 as MGHDK and CDR2 as SYGVNS. The CDR3 has 13 amino acids. Trimming cost V 6 bases and J 5 bases, with 10 bases left between them. CDR3 coding DNA: TGTGCCAGCAGGCCCAGGGTGAATGAAAAACTGTTTTTT. This sequence encodes CASRPRVNEKLFF.

This clone is a singleton in its sample. The rearrangement joins TRBV7-9 to TRBJ1-1; TRBD1 might be the D (5 bases). CDR3 length: 14 residues. The V and J ends lost 1 base and 6 bases respectively, with 12 bases between them. Germline V lookup: CDR1 SEHNR, CDR2 FQNEAQ (reference sequence). The CDR3 spells CASSLGGRDAEAFF. DNA for the CDR3: TGTGCCAGCAGCTTAGGGGGTAGGGACGCTGAAGCTTTCTTT.

The chain uses TRBV6-5 and TRBJ1-2; 9 bases are shared with TRBD1. The CDR3 contains 15 residues. Germline-derived CDR1 and CDR2 are MNHEY and SVGAGI. V shed 2 bases and J 1 base; nucleotides not matched to a gene: 2. CDR3 sequence: CASSYGQGSNYGYTF. Here the CDR3 DNA reads TGTGCCAGCAGTTACGGACAGGGGAGTAACTATGGCTACACCTTC.

The chain combines TRBV7-2 with TRBJ2-1; D is ambiguous. V was clipped by 5 bases and J by 8 bases, with 13 bases between them. Germline loops: CDR1 SGHTA, CDR2 FQGNSA. CDR3 length: 13 amino acids. This CDR3 reads CASSGTTVDEQFF. CDR3 coding DNA: TGTGCCAGCAGCGGAACTACTGTGGATGAGCAGTTCTTC.

This chain links TRBV7-8 with TRBJ2-7; 7 bases map to TRBD2. The V gene end was trimmed by 5 bases and the J gene end by 5 bases; junction bases not matched to a gene: 18. The CDR3 runs to 17 residues. The V gene's germline CDR1 is SGHVS and CDR2 FQNEAQ. This CDR3 is CASSVVSTGTTSHEQYF. CDR3 coding DNA: TGTGCCAGCAGCGTGGTGTCAACCGGGACTACGTCTCACGAGCAGTACTTC. The complete variable domain, with remaining parts taken from reference TRBV7-8 and TRBJ2-7, reads GAGVSQSPRYKVAKRGQDVALRCDPISGHVSLFWYQQALGQGPEFLTYFQNEAQLDKSGLPSDRFFAERPEGSVSTLKIQRTQQEDSAVYLCASSVVSTGTTSHEQYFGPGTRLTVT.

The rearrangement uses TRBV28 and TRBJ2-3; 8 positions match TRBD2. CDR1 and CDR2 (germline): MDHEN, SYDVKM. With V trimmed by 5 bases and J by 5 bases, 12 bases remained unmatched. The CDR3 totals 16 residues. The CDR3 sequence: CASSARSGSFGDTQYF. CDR3 sequence (DNA): TGTGCCAGCAGTGCCCGAAGCGGGAGCTTTGGAGATACGCAGTATTTT.

This rearrangement joins TRBV19 to TRBJ2-5; TRBD2 aligns across 10 bases. V gave up 0 bases and J gave up 7 bases; unmatched junction bases: 2. From germline, CDR1 is LNHDA and CDR2 SQIVND (reference sequence). The CDR3 contains 14 residues. The CDR3 coding sequence is TGTGCCAGTAGTATAGAACTAGCGGGGCGGACCCAGTACTTC. Protein sequence: CASSIELAGRTQYF. The entire variable domain, with the rest obtained from reference TRBV19 and TRBJ2-5, is as follows: DGGITQSPKYLFRKEGQNVTLSCEQNLNHDAMYWYRQDPGQGLRLIYYSQIVNDFQKGDIAEGYSVSREKKESFPLTVTSAQKNPTAFYLCASSIELAGRTQYFGPGTRLLVL.

The chain employs TRBV4-3 and TRBJ2-1, with 13 positions matching TRBD2. CDR1 LGHNA and CDR2 YSLEER come from the germline V gene. Germline trimming cut 3 bases from V and 7 bases from J; bases unmatched to any gene: 6. CDR3 length equals 16 residues. The CDR3 region is CASSHTGTSGINEQFF. As DNA, the CDR3 is TGCGCCAGCAGCCACACCGGGACTAGCGGGATAAATGAGCAGTTCTTC.

The chain recombines TRBV2 with TRBJ2-5, with 12 bases that match TRBD2. CDR1 and CDR2 from the germline V gene are SNHLY and FYNNEI. Losses at the gene ends were 7 bases for V and 5 bases for J; bases not matched to a gene: 2. The CDR3 covers 13 residues. The CDR3 sequence: CASNGLAGETQYF. CDR3 nucleotide sequence: TGTGCCAGCAACGGACTAGCGGGGGAGACCCAGTACTTC.

This clone was seen a handful of times. V usage is TRBV5-1 and J usage is TRBJ2-2; D gene uncertain. The germline V gene encodes CDR1 SGHRS and CDR2 YFSETQ. V lost 4 bases and J 6 bases, leaving 16 bases between the germline ends. CDR3 length equals 15 residues. CDR3: CASSPDPSNAGELFF. The CDR3, as DNA: TGCGCCAGCAGCCCCGACCCGAGTAACGCCGGGGAGCTGTTTTTT.

The chain employs TRBV6-4 and TRBJ2-3; 8 nucleotides match TRBD1. Losses at the gene ends were 5 bases for V and 1 base for J; bases not matched to a gene: 8. Germline V gene sequence: CDR1 MRHNA, CDR2 SNTAGT. The CDR3 is 16 amino acids. The CDR3 DNA sequence: TGTGCCAGCAGTCAATGGGGGACAGGCGGCACAGATACGCAGTATTTT. It yields the protein CASSQWGTGGTDTQYF.

V usage is TRBV6-5 and J usage is TRBJ2-7, with 11 bases identical to TRBD2. Germline lookup yields CDR1 MNHEY and CDR2 SVGAGI. This CDR3 is built from 15 residues. The junction had 6 bases not matched to a gene; V was cut back by 4 bases and J by 4 bases. The chain's CDR3 is CASSSILAGVYEQYF. In DNA, the CDR3 is TGTGCCAGCAGTTCGATACTAGCGGGAGTTTACGAGCAGTACTTC.

This clone has a single count. The gene calls are TRBV27 and TRBJ2-7; D gene ambiguous. V was clipped by 6 bases and J by 4 bases, with 19 bases between them. The CDR3 has 15 residues. Germline V gene sequence: CDR1 MNHEY, CDR2 SMNVEV (reference sequence). The CDR3 sequence is CASSQVGQSQYEQYF. The CDR3 coding sequence is TGTGCCAGCAGCCAAGTTGGCCAGAGCCAATACGAGCAGTACTTC.

The chain recombines TRBV7-8 with TRBJ2-7; D is ambiguous. The CDR3 has 14 amino acids. Trimming took 5 bases from V and 4 from J, leaving 15 bases between them. The germline V gene has CDR1 SGHVS and CDR2 FQNEAQ. The CDR3 bases are TGTGCCAGCAGCCGAAACGATAAGATATACGAGCAGTACTTC. This sequence encodes CASSRNDKIYEQYF.

V gene TRBV2 combines with J gene TRBJ1-5; D ambiguous. CDR3 length equals 17 residues. Germline CDR1 is SNHLY and CDR2 is FYNNEI. Trimming cost V 4 bases and J 2 bases, with 18 bases left between them. The CDR3 region has the DNA TGTGCCAGCAGTGTAAGGGCCGGGTCCTCGGGCAATCAGCCCCAGCATTTT. Amino acids: CASSVRAGSSGNQPQHF.

J is TRBJ2-2 and V is TRBV6-4; 11 bases are shared with TRBD2. J gave up 4 bases and V 10 bases, and 8 bases lay outside the gene matches. Germline values: CDR1 MRHNA, CDR2 SNTAGT. This CDR3 spans 15 amino acids. DNA of the CDR3: TGTGCCACTTCCAAGACTAGCGGGGTCACCGGGGAGCTGTTTTTT. This encodes CATSKTSGVTGELFF.

V is TRBV28 and J is TRBJ1-6; D is undetermined. With 4 bases removed from V and 10 bases from J, the gap between germline ends came to 11 bases. Germline V gene sequence: CDR1 MDHEN, CDR2 SYDVKM. The CDR3 length is 13 residues. As DNA, the CDR3 is TGTGCCAGCAGTTCCCCTACCGTCTCACCCCTCCACTTT. Its translation: CASSSPTVSPLHF.